This entry lists 16 T cell receptor beta chains sequenced from one sample in a study of T cells expressing NK-cell markers. TCRdb reprocessed the 5' RACE reads and stores each CDR3 protein as one record, lacking DNA. Its table records about 260,000 distinct CDR3 sequences. Sequences were obtained from blood T cells: a sorted CD56 or NKG2C T cell subset, CD4+ or CD8+ T cells, or bulk PBMC T cells (not recorded which). The origin of the receptors is a woman aged 18 to 75 in good health.

This rearrangement joins TRBV29-1 to TRBJ2-1; TCRdb indicates TRBD2, and absent DNA this call remains unverified. Germline CDR1 is SQVTM and CDR2 is ANQGSEA. The CDR3 covers 14 residues. This chain's CDR3 is CSVERTGLYNEQFF.

The CDR3 sequence is CSAGKSHEQYF. V usage is TRBV20-1 and J usage is TRBJ2-7. The CDR3 sequence is 11 residues long. The germline gives CDR1 DFQATT, CDR2 SNEGSKA (reference sequence).

The chain is built from TRBV10-3 and TRBJ1-1. This CDR3 has 13 amino acids. CDR1 and CDR2 (germline): ENHRY, SYGVKD. This CDR3 reads CAIKGPPGAEAFF.

The chain uses TRBV20-1 and TRBJ2-2; without DNA, the TCRdb call of TRBD2 cannot be checked. CDR1 is DFQATT, CDR2 SNEGSKA, per germline (reference sequence). This CDR3 spans 14 amino acids. The CDR3 spells CSARTSGGFGELFF.

This rearrangement joins TRBV6-1 to TRBJ1-2; TCRdb's D call, TRBD1, is unchecked because there is no DNA. Germline lookup yields CDR1 MNHNS and CDR2 SASEGT. The CDR3 totals 15 residues. The CDR3 is CASSLPGQGSGGYTF.

The V call is TRBV4-3, the J call TRBJ2-3; TCRdb's D call, TRBD2, is unchecked because there is no DNA. The CDR3 has 17 residues. CDR1 and CDR2 from the germline V gene are LGHNA and YSLEER. CDR3 loop: CASSPGSSGRSTDTQYF.

The chain links TRBV15 to TRBJ2-5. Germline V lookup: CDR1 LNHNV, CDR2 YYDKDF (reference sequence). The CDR3 is 14 amino acids. The CDR3: CATSPTRSQETQYF.

The chain employs TRBV18 and TRBJ1-5. This CDR3 has 15 residues. In germline, CDR1 is KGHSH, CDR2 LQKENI. The CDR3 loop reads CASSPTQRLNQPQHF.

V gene TRBV6-1 combines with J gene TRBJ2-2; TCRdb indicates TRBD2, and absent DNA this call remains unverified. This CDR3 has 14 amino acids. Germline V gene sequence: CDR1 MNHNS, CDR2 SASEGT. The CDR3: CASRRDLDTGELFF.

The genes are TRBV5-5 and TRBJ2-7; lacking DNA, the TRBD1 call made by TCRdb goes unchecked. The CDR3 is made up of 15 amino acids. Germline V gives CDR1 SGHKS, CDR2 YYEKEE (reference sequence). CDR3 sequence: CASSPSGTSSYEQYF. The whole variable domain, remainder taken from reference TRBV5-5 and TRBJ2-7, is DAGVTQSPTHLIKTRGQQVTLRCSPISGHKSVSWYQQVLGQGPQFIFQYYEKEERGRGNFPDRFSARQFPNYSSELNVNALLLGDSALYLCASSPSGTSSYEQYFGPGTRLTVT.

The rearrangement uses TRBV12-3 or TRBV12-4 and TRBJ2-3; TCRdb's D call, TRBD1, is unchecked because there is no DNA. This CDR3 is 14 amino acids long. The CDR3 is CASRIGDDRVTQYF.

The rearrangement joins TRBV3-1 to TRBJ2-7; the D call from TCRdb, TRBD2, cannot be confirmed without DNA. The germline CDR1 and CDR2 sequences are LGHDT and YNNKEL (reference sequence). The CDR3 contains 12 residues. The CDR3 region is CASSRRAYEQYF.

The chain combines TRBV29-1 with TRBJ2-1; TCRdb gives TRBD2 as the D gene, but with no DNA this cannot be confirmed. Per germline, CDR1 SQVTM and CDR2 ANQGSEA. CDR3 size: 13 residues. The chain's CDR3 is CSVGTSGIGEQFF.

The rearrangement links TRBV5-1 to TRBJ2-3; there is no DNA to check the TCRdb D call of TRBD1. Germline CDR1 and CDR2: SGHRS and YFSETQ. CDR3 length: 17 residues. This CDR3 is CASSLASFRGRTDTQYF.

V usage is TRBV14 and J usage is TRBJ2-5; the D gene TCRdb calls, TRBD2, cannot be checked with no DNA. Germline lookup yields CDR1 SGHDN and CDR2 FVKESK. The CDR3 covers 17 residues. This CDR3 is CASSLQVAGLSQETQYF.

The J gene is TRBJ2-6, the V gene TRBV29-1. This CDR3 has 14 amino acids. CDR1 and CDR2 (germline): SQVTM, ANQGSEA. This CDR3 is CSAEDRSGANVLTF.